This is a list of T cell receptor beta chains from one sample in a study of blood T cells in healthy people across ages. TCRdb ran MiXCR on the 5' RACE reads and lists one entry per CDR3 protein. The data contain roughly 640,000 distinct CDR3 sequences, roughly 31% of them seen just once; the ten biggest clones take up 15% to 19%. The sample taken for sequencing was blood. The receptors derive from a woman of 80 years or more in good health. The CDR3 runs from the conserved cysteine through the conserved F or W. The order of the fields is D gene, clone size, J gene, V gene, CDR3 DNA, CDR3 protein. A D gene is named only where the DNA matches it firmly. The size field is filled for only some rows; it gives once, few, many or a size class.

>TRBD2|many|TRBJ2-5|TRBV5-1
TGCGCCAGCAGCTTGGGGGAGGGCAGCCGCCAAGAGACCCAGTACTTC
CASSLGEGSRQETQYF
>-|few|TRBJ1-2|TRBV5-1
TGCGCCAGCAGCTTGAGGTCCGGAGGTACTAACTATGGCTACACCTTC
CASSLRSGGTNYGYTF
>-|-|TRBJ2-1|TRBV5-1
TGCGCCAGCAACAATGGGGATGGAACCTACAATGAGCAGTTCTTC
CASNNGDGTYNEQFF
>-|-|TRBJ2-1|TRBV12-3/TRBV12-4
TGTGCCAGCAGTTTTATCGGGGTCCAACCCTACAATGAGCAGTTCTTC
CASSFIGVQPYNEQFF
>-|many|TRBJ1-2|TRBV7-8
TGTGCCAGCAGCTTAGGGCCTTCGAACTATGGCTACACCTTC
CASSLGPSNYGYTF
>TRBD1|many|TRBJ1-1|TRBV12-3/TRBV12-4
TGTGCCAGCAGCCAGATACAGGGGGCGTGGACTGAAGCTTTCTTT
CASSQIQGAWTEAFF
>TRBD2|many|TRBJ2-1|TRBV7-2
TGTGCCAGCAGCCAAAGGACTAGCGGGAGATATGAGCAGTTCTTC
CASSQRTSGRYEQFF
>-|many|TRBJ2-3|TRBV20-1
TGCAGGCCCGAAGGGGGGGCTAGCACAGATACGCAGTATTTT
CRPEGGASTDTQYF
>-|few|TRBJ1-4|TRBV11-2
TGTGCCAGCAGCCTCGACATTGGGAGGGAAAAACTGTTTTTT
CASSLDIGREKLFF
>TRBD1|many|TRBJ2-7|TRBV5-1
TGCGCCAGCAGCAAGGACAGGCGTTCCTACGAGCAGTACTTC
CASSKDRRSYEQYF
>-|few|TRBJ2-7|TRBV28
TGTGCCAGCAGGCAAATAACAACGGGACGGAGAGGCGAGCAGTACTTC
CASRQITTGRRGEQYF
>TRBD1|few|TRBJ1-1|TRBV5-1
TGCGCCAGCAGATCTATTACAGGGGGAGTGAACACTGAAGCTTTCTTT
CASRSITGGVNTEAFF
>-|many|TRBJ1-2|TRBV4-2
TGTGCCAGCAGCCAAGATGCGGGGGGCATTAACTATGGCTACACCTTC
CASSQDAGGINYGYTF
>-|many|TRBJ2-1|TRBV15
TGTGCCACCAGCAGGGATCAAGGACAGCTCTACAATGAGCAGTTCTTC
CATSRDQGQLYNEQFF
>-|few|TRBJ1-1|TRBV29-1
TGCAGCGTAACTACACGGGGGACTGAAGCTTTCTTT
CSVTTRGTEAFF
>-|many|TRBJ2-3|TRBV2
TGTGCCAGCAGTGAAACCCCTTTAAGCACAGATACGCAGTATTTT
CASSETPLSTDTQYF
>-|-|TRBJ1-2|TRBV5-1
TGCGCCAGCAGGCAGGAAACTAACTATGGCTACACCTTC
CASRQETNYGYTF
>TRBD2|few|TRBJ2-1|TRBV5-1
TGCGCCAGCAGCCAAGCTAGCGGAGCCAATGAGCAGTTCTTC
CASSQASGANEQFF
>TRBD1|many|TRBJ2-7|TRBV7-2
TGTGCCAGCAGGGGGGACAGGGGAAACGCCTACGAGCAGTACTTC
CASRGDRGNAYEQYF
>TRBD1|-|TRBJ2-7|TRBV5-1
TGCGCCAGCAGCTTGGTTTTGGACAGGGGCTCCTACGAGCAGTACTTC
CASSLVLDRGSYEQYF
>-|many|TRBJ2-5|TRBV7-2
TGTGCCAGCAGCTCCCCCGGAGAGACCCAGTACTTC
CASSSPGETQYF
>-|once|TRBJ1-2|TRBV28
TGTGCCAGCAGTGTTCTGAGGACGGGCGGCTCCTATGGCTACACCTTC
CASSVLRTGGSYGYTF
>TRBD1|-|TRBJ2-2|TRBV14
TGTGCCAGCAGCCAAACGGGACAGCCGAACACCGGGGAGCTGTTTTTT
CASSQTGQPNTGELFF
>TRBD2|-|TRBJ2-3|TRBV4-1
TGCGCCAGCAGCCAAGAACCGGGACTAGAGGGTTCAGATACGCAGTATTTT
CASSQEPGLEGSDTQYF
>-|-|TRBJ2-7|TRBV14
TGTGCCAGCACCCCGACTCTTTCTTTGCCCTCGTACTTC
CASTPTLSLPSYF
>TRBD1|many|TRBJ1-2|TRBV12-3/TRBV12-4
TGTGCCAGCAGTACGGGAGGGGGCGCGGGGTATGGCTACACCTTC
CASSTGGGAGYGYTF
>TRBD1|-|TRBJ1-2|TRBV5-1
TGCACCAGCAGCCAACCGGGACAGAGTTACTATGGCTACACCTTC
CTSSQPGQSYYGYTF
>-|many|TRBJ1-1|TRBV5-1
TGCGCCAGCAGCTTGGAAAGGAACACTGAAGCTTTCTTT
CASSLERNTEAFF
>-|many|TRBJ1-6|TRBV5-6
TGTGCCAGCAGCTCAACAGCCCCCAATTCACCCCTCCACTTT
CASSSTAPNSPLHF
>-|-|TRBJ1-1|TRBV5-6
TGTGTCAGCAGCTTGGCCGGTGGCAGGGAGAACACTGAAGCTTTCTTT
CVSSLAGGRENTEAFF
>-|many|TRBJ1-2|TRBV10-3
TGTGCCATCAGTGGCGGGACGGGACGCTATGGCTACACCTTC
CAISGGTGRYGYTF
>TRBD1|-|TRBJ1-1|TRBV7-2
TGTGCCAGCAGCCCCATGACAGGGCAAACTGGAGCTTTCTTT
CASSPMTGQTGAFF
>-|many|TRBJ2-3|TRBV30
TGTGCCTGGAGTGAAGGGTTACCCTCCGCAGATACGCAGTATTTT
CAWSEGLPSADTQYF
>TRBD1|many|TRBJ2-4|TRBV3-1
TGTGCCAGCAGCCTATCAAATTCTCCGGACAGGGGCCACCTAGCCAAAAACATTCAGTACTTC
CASSLSNSPDRGHLAKNIQYF
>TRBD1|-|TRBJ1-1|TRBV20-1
TGCAGTGCTAGTCAGGGGGACACTGAAGCTTTCTTT
CSASQGDTEAFF
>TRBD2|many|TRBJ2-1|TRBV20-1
TGCAGTGCTCTAGGACTAGCAGTTCACAATGAGCAGTTCTTC
CSALGLAVHNEQFF
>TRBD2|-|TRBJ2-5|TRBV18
TGTGCCAGCTCCAGGCGGGACTATCGGGAGACCCAGTACTTC
CASSRRDYRETQYF
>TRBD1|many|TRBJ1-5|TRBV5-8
TGTGCCAGCAGCCAATTACAGGGGACCAAACAGCCCCAGCATTTT
CASSQLQGTKQPQHF
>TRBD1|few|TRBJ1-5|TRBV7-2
TGTGCCAGCAGCTTGGGGGGACAGGGGGGCAATCAGCCCCAGCATTTT
CASSLGGQGGNQPQHF
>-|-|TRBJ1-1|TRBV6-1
TGTGCCAGCGGCACTGCGGGGCCAGCTTTCTTT
CASGTAGPAFF